This T cell receptor (beta chain) was observed in a study of identical twins. Germline loops: CDR1 SEHNR, CDR2 FQNEAQ (reference sequence). V lost 8 bases and J 3 bases, leaving 14 bases between the germline ends. CDR3 length: 13 residues. In TCRdb, the 5' RACE reads were re-called with MiXCR into one record per CDR3 protein. The sample lists 240,000 or so distinct CDR3 sequences, 9.5% to 15% occurring once. Study conclusions and caveats: Out-of-frame alpha sequences shared between twins exhibited an excess of low generation probability. Insertions were fewer in abundant cord blood beta clonotypes, whereas memory repertoires showed none of this pattern. Findings depended on cross-sectional statistics rather than tracking the same donors.

A word on this clonotype: What it binds is not known.

These data also featured in a second study, about yellow fever vaccine responses in identical twins.

The chain recombines TRBV7-9 with TRBJ2-7, with D perhaps TRBD1 (5 bases). The clonotype was recovered from a woman between 18 and 29 years old in good health. The specimen was memory (CD45RO+) T cells sorted from blood. CDR3 loop: CASGTGLGYEQYF. In DNA, the CDR3 is TGTGCCAGCGGAACAGGCTTGGGCTACGAGCAGTACTTC.